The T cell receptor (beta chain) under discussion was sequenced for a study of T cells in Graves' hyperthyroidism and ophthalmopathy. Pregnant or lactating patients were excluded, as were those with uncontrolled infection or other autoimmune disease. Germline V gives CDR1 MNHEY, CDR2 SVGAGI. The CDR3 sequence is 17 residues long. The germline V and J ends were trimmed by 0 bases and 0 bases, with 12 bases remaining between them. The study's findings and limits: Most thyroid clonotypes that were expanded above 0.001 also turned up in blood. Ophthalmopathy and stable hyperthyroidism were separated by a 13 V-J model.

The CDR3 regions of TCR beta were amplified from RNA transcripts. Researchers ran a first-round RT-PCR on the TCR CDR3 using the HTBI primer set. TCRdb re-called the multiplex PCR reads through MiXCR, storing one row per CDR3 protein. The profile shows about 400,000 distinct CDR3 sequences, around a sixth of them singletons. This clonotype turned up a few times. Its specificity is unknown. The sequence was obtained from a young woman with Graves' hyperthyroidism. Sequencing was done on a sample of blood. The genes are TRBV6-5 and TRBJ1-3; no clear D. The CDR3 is CASSYSSKRSSGNTIYF. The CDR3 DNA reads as TGTGCCAGCAGTTACTCTAGCAAACGGAGCTCTGGAAACACCATATATTTT.